The 20 T cell receptor beta chains below come from one sample, sequenced in a study of T cell repertoires in cytomegalovirus infection. MiXCR, applied by TCRdb to the reads, yields one record per CDR3 protein. The table records about 570,000 distinct CDR3 sequences, under 45% of them present only once. These receptors' antigens are unknown. This sample comprised cultured PBMCs, obtained from culture after CMV antigen stimulation. These receptors came from a human donor in good health (CMV status not recorded). Some clones in this sample may be carry-over from other donors' samples.

This clonotype was observed a handful of times. The rearrangement joins TRBV6-2 or TRBV6-3 to TRBJ2-1; no firm D call. The CDR3 totals 13 residues. The germline gives CDR1 MNHEY, CDR2 SVGEGT. Trimming stripped 2 bases from V and 9 bases from J, with 11 bases between. The CDR3 DNA reads as TGTGCCAGCAGTTACCTCCTTAGGGCTGAGCAGTTCTTC. Translation gives CASSYLLRAEQFF.

This clonotype has more than one count but fewer than ten. V and J are TRBV6-5 and TRBJ2-5; TRBD1 matches 10 bases. Germline trimming cut 4 bases from V and 4 bases from J; bases unmatched to any gene: 6. The V gene's germline CDR1 is MNHEY and CDR2 SVGAGI. The CDR3 has 15 amino acids. CDR3 in DNA: TGTGCCAGCAGTTTTGTCGACAGGGGGCGAGAGACCCAGTACTTC. Its protein is CASSFVDRGRETQYF.

V and J are TRBV7-9 and TRBJ2-7, with 11 bases matching TRBD1. J lost 3 bases, V lost 4 bases, and 5 bases had no gene match. Germline CDR1 and CDR2: SEHNR and FQNEAQ (reference sequence). CDR3 length: 15 amino acids. The DNA of the CDR3 is TGTGCCAGCAGCTCACCGGACAGGGGGCACTACGAGCAGTACTTC. The encoded protein is CASSSPDRGHYEQYF.

This clonotype was picked up a small number of times. CDR3 sequence: CASSSLRGREIEQYF. DNA for the CDR3: TGTGCCAGCAGCTCCCTGAGAGGGAGGGAGATCGAGCAGTACTTC. The rearrangement uses TRBV11-2 and TRBJ2-7; 7 nucleotides align to TRBD2. V lost 4 bases, J lost 6 bases, and 12 bases stayed unmatched. The CDR3 runs to 15 residues. The germline CDR1 and CDR2 sequences are SGHAT and FQNNGV.

J is TRBJ1-1 and V is TRBV7-2; TRBD1 agrees at 9 bases. CDR1 is SGHTA, CDR2 FQGNSA, per germline. The CDR3 spans 14 residues. Trimming cost V 2 bases and J 6 bases; bases outside gene matches: 4. CDR3 sequence (DNA): TGTGCCAGCAGCTTATTCGGGACAGGGTCTGAAGCTTTCTTT. Translation gives CASSLFGTGSEAFF.

This chain joins TRBV7-9 and TRBJ1-1; 8 bases map to TRBD1. The CDR3 has 15 residues. The V gene end was trimmed by 4 bases and the J gene end by 6 bases; junction bases not matched to a gene: 10. Per germline, CDR1 SEHNR and CDR2 FQNEAQ (reference sequence). This CDR3 is CASSSSLDRGAEAFF. In DNA form, the CDR3 reads TGTGCCAGCAGCTCATCGCTAGACAGGGGCGCTGAAGCTTTCTTT. Full variable domain (rest looked up from reference TRBV7-9 and TRBJ1-1): DTGVSQNPRHKITKRGQNVTFRCDPISEHNRLYWYRQTLGQGPEFLTYFQNEAQLEKSRLLSDRFSAERPKGSFSTLEIQRTEQGDSAMYLCASSSSLDRGAEAFFGQGTRLTVV.

The chain uses TRBV15 and TRBJ2-7; 7 bases agree with TRBD1. This CDR3 spans 15 amino acids. Germline V lookup: CDR1 LNHNV, CDR2 YYDKDF (reference sequence). The V and J ends lost 3 bases and 4 bases, in that order; junction bases with no gene match: 9. The CDR3 coding sequence is TGTGCCACCAGCAGGTACCGGGACAGCGATTACGAGCAGTACTTC. This encodes CATSRYRDSDYEQYF.

The table lists this clonotype with a count of one. This chain uses TRBV11-2 with TRBJ1-5; the match to TRBD1 covers 7 bases. CDR3 size: 15 residues. Germline CDR1 SGHAT, CDR2 FQNNGV. The ends lost 5 bases at V and 1 base at J; junction bases unmatched: 5. The CDR3 sequence is CASSRRQGSNQPQHF. For the CDR3, the DNA is TGTGCCAGCAGCAGAAGACAGGGAAGCAATCAGCCCCAGCATTTT.

The V and J genes are TRBV7-9 and TRBJ1-1; D may be TRBD1 (6 bases). This CDR3 has 17 residues. Trimming removed 4 bases at V and 1 base at J, with 19 bases between. From germline, CDR1 is SEHNR and CDR2 FQNEAQ (reference sequence). CDR3 DNA: TGTGCCAGCAGCTCCGTGGGGTCGGTAGGGGGGAACACTGAAGCTTTCTTT. This sequence encodes CASSSVGSVGGNTEAFF.

This clonotype has a single count. This chain links TRBV7-2 with TRBJ1-2; D remains unclear. V was pared by 1 base and J by 2 bases, with 14 bases between. Looked up from germline, CDR1 is SGHTA and CDR2 is FQGNSA. The CDR3 totals 16 residues. The CDR3 reads CASSLGRGVGNYGYTF. In DNA form, the CDR3 reads TGTGCCAGCAGCTTAGGTCGGGGTGTGGGAAACTATGGCTACACCTTC. The variable domain in full, completed from reference TRBV7-2 and TRBJ1-2, reads GAGVSQSPSNKVTEKGKDVELRCDPISGHTALYWYRQSLGQGLEFLIYFQGNSAPDKSGLPSDRFSAERTGGSVSTLTIQRTQQEDSAVYLCASSLGRGVGNYGYTFGSGTRLTVV.

This clonotype came up many times. This rearrangement joins TRBV7-2 to TRBJ1-1, with D maybe TRBD1 (6 bases). From germline, CDR1 is SGHTA and CDR2 FQGNSA. The CDR3 contains 13 residues. Trimming took 5 bases from V and 7 from J, leaving 14 bases between them. As DNA, the CDR3 is TGTGCCAGCAGCCTCGCAAGGGGGGGTGAAGCTTTCTTT. Amino acids: CASSLARGGEAFF.

This clonotype was observed a few times. The CDR3 DNA is TGTGCCAGCAGTGCACGGAGCACAGATACGCAGTATTTT. Translation: CASSARSTDTQYF. V and J are TRBV6-4 and TRBJ2-3; D is ambiguous. V was shortened by 4 bases and J by 0 bases, with 5 bases between the two germline ends. This CDR3 is 13 amino acids long. The V gene's germline CDR1 is MRHNA and CDR2 SNTAGT.

The V call is TRBV6-6, the J call TRBJ2-4; no clear D gene. This CDR3 spans 12 amino acids. Trimming took 6 bases from V and 9 from J, leaving 12 bases between them. The germline CDR1 and CDR2 sequences are MNHNY and SVGAGI (reference sequence). The CDR3: CASSPPGIIQYF. DNA of the CDR3: TGTGCCAGCAGCCCCCCGGGCATCATTCAGTACTTC.

The V call is TRBV28, the J call TRBJ2-3; D is perhaps TRBD2 (6 bases). The CDR3 is 11 amino acids. V was shortened by 8 bases and J by 5 bases, with 8 bases between the two germline ends. Germline V gene sequence: CDR1 MDHEN, CDR2 SYDVKM. The CDR3 sequence is CASRGLDTQYF. The CDR3 nucleotides are TGTGCCAGCCGGGGGTTAGATACGCAGTATTTT.

The V and J genes are TRBV7-2 and TRBJ2-7, with a possible D match to TRBD1 (5 bases). CDR1 SGHTA and CDR2 FQGNSA come from the germline V gene. The CDR3 covers 16 residues. V was shortened by 1 base and J by 6 bases, with 19 bases between the two germline ends. The CDR3 here is CASSLGLFNRISEQYF. The CDR3 coding sequence is TGTGCCAGCAGCTTAGGCCTTTTCAACAGGATATCCGAGCAGTACTTC.

This sequence joins TRBV18 and TRBJ2-5; D is uncertain. V lost 5 bases to trimming and J lost 0 bases, with 10 bases between them. The germline V gene encodes CDR1 KGHSH and CDR2 LQKENI. This CDR3 has 14 residues. The DNA of the CDR3 is TGTGCCAGCTCAATCGAGAGGTACCAAGAGACCCAGTACTTC. Translating it yields CASSIERYQETQYF. The full variable domain, rest sourced from reference TRBV18 and TRBJ2-5, is NAGVMQNPRHLVRRRGQEARLRCSPMKGHSHVYWYRQLPEEGLKFMVYLQKENIIDESGMPKERFSAEFPKEGPSILRIQQVVRGDSAAYFCASSIERYQETQYFGPGTRLLVL.

This clonotype was observed a few times. The chain combines TRBV7-2 with TRBJ1-3; perhaps TRBD1 as D (5 bases). The CDR3 is made up of 16 amino acids. From germline, CDR1 is SGHTA and CDR2 FQGNSA. Trimming removed 3 bases at V and 0 bases at J, with 12 bases between. The chain's CDR3 is CASSFNGGGSGNTIYF. The CDR3 bases are TGTGCCAGCAGCTTTAACGGGGGAGGCTCTGGAAACACCATATATTTT. The whole variable domain, remainder taken from reference TRBV7-2 and TRBJ1-3, is GAGVSQSPSNKVTEKGKDVELRCDPISGHTALYWYRQSLGQGLEFLIYFQGNSAPDKSGLPSDRFSAERTGGSVSTLTIQRTQQEDSAVYLCASSFNGGGSGNTIYFGEGSWLTVV.

The chain is built from TRBV27 and TRBJ1-5, with D perhaps TRBD1 (5 bases). Germline CDR1 reads MNHEY; CDR2 reads SMNVEV (reference sequence). CDR3 length equals 17 residues. V was pared by 7 bases and J by 0 bases, with 19 bases between. The CDR3 region is CASTRIAGDYSNQPQHF. In DNA form, the CDR3 reads TGTGCCAGCACCCGGATTGCGGGGGATTATAGCAATCAGCCCCAGCATTTT.

The chain links TRBV7-9 to TRBJ1-3; 7 nucleotides align to TRBD1. CDR3 length: 16 amino acids. The junction had 13 bases not matched to a gene; V was cut back by 4 bases and J by 7 bases. Germline V gene sequence: CDR1 SEHNR, CDR2 FQNEAQ (reference sequence). CDR3 loop: CASSSPAGTDGNTIYF. For the CDR3, the DNA is TGTGCCAGCAGCTCCCCCGCCGGGACAGATGGGAACACCATATATTTT. The full variable domain, in which reference TRBV7-9 and TRBJ1-3 provide the parts outside the CDR3, is DTGVSQNPRHKITKRGQNVTFRCDPISEHNRLYWYRQTLGQGPEFLTYFQNEAQLEKSRLLSDRFSAERPKGSFSTLEIQRTEQGDSAMYLCASSSPAGTDGNTIYFGEGSWLTVV.

The rearrangement links TRBV19 to TRBJ2-5, with D possibly being TRBD1 or TRBD2 (7 bases each). The CDR3 runs to 19 residues. Germline V CDR1 and CDR2: LNHDA, SQIVND (reference sequence). The V and J ends lost 4 bases and 0 bases respectively, with 24 bases between them. CDR3 loop: CASSTLVSTGEGYQETQYF. The CDR3 nucleotides read TGTGCCAGTAGTACCCTTGTATCTACAGGGGAGGGGTACCAAGAGACCCAGTACTTC.